This T cell receptor (beta chain) was sequenced in a study of CXCR3-negative and CXCR3-positive naive CD8 T cells. At the level of the study: Some 150 million TRB reads in total, about 1.5 +/- 0.3 million per library.

General study points: The study found more hydrophobic TRB CDR3s in CXCR3-positive naive cells than in CXCR3-negative naive cells. Naive CXCR3-positive and CXCR3-negative cells shared similar TRBV-TRBJ usage, unlike memory cells. The study inferred TCR strength from TRB CDR3 properties and found comparable surface CD5 between naive subsets.

Carrying UMI labels, the TRB cDNA libraries were prepared through 5' RACE. With the 5' RACE reads reprocessed, TCRdb shows one record per CDR3 protein and no DNA. In total, the table holds about 63,000 distinct CDR3 sequences. Notes on this clonotype: Its antigen is undetermined.

Germline V gives CDR1 MNHEY, CDR2 SMNVEV (reference sequence). CDR3 length equals 13 residues. The rearrangement links TRBV27 to TRBJ2-2. The receptor comes from a human donor in good health. Some clones in this sample may be carry-over from other donors' samples. Sample: naive CXCR3+ CD8+ T cells from blood. The subset is: CD45RO-CCR7+CD27+CD95- naive CD8+ T cells expressing CXCR3 (TNR3+). CDR3 residues: CASSNGNTGELFF.